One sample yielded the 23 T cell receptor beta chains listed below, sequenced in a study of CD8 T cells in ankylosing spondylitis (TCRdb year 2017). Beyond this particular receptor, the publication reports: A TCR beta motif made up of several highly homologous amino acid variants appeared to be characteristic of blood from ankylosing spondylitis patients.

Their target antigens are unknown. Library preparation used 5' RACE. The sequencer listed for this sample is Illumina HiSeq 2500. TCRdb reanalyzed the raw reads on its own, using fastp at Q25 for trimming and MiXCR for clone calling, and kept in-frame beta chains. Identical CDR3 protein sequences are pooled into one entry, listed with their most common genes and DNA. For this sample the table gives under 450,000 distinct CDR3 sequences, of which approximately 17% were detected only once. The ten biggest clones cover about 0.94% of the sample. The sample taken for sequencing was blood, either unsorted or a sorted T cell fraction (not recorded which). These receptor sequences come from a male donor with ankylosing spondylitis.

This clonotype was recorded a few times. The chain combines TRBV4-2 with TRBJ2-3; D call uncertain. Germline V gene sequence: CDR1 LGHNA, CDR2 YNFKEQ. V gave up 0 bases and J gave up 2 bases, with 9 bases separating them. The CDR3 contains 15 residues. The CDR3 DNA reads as TGTGCCAGCAGCCAAGATTCGGTGTACACAGATACGCAGTATTTT. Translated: CASSQDSVYTDTQYF.

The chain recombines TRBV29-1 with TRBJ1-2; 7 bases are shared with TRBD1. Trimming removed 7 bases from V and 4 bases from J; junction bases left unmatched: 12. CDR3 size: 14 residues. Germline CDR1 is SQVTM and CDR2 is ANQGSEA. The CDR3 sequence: CSGFTETGTYGYTF. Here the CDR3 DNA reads TGCAGCGGGTTCACAGAGACAGGGACCTATGGCTACACCTTC.

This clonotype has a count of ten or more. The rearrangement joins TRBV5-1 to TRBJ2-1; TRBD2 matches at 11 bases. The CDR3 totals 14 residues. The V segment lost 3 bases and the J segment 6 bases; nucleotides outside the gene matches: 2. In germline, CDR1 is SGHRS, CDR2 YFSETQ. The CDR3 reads CASSWGTSGNEQFF. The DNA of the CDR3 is TGCGCCAGCAGCTGGGGGACTAGCGGCAATGAGCAGTTCTTC.

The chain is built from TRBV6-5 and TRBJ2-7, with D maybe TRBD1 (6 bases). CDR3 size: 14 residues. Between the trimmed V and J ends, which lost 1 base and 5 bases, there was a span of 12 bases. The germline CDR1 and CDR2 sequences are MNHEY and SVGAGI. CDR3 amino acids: CASSYYREEDEQYF. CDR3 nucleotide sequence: TGTGCCAGCAGTTACTACAGGGAAGAGGACGAGCAGTACTTC.

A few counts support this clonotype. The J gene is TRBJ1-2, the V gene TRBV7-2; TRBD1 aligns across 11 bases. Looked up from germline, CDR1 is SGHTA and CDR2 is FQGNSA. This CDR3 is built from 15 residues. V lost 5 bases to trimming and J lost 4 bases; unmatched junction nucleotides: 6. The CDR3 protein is CASSNGQGAGYGYTF. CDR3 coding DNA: TGTGCCAGCAGCAACGGACAGGGGGCGGGCTATGGCTACACCTTC.

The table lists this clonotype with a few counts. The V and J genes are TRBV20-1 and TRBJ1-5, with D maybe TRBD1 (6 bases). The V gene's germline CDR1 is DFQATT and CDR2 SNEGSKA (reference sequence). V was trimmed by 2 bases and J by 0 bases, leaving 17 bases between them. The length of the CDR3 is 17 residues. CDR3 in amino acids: CSARQGSGGPSNQPQHF. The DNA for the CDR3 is TGCAGTGCTAGACAGGGGTCCGGTGGACCTAGCAATCAGCCCCAGCATTTT.

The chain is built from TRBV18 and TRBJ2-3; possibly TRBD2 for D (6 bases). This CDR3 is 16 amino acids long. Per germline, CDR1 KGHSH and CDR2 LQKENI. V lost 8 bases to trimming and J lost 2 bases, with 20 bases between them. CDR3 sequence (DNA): TGTGCCAGCACCCCGCCTGGGAGGCTTGCCACAGATACGCAGTATTTT. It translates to CASTPPGRLATDTQYF.

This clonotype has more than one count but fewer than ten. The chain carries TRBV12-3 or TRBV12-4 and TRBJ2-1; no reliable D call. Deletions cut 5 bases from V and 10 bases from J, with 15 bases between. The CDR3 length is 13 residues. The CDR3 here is CASSPTFGREQFF. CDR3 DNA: TGTGCCAGCAGTCCCACCTTTGGCCGCGAGCAGTTCTTC.

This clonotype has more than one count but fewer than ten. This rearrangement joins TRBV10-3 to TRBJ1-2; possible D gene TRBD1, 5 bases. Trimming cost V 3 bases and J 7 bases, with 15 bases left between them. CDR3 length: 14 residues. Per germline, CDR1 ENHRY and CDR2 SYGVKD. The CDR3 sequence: CAISESRGGSGYTF. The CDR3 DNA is TGTGCCATCAGTGAATCGCGTGGGGGGTCTGGCTACACCTTC.

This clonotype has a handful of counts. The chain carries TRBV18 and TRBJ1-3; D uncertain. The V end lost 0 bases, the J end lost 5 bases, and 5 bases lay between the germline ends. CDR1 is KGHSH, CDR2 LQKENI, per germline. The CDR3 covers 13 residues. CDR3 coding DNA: TGTGCCAGCTCACCACCGACCAGAAACACCATATATTTT. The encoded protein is CASSPPTRNTIYF.

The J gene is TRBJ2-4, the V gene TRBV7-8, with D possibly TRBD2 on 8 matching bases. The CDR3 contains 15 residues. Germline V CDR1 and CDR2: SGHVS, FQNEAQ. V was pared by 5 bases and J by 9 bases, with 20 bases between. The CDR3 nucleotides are TGTGCCAGCAGCACCCCCGGGAGGGGGCTCCCCATTCAGTACTTC. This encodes CASSTPGRGLPIQYF.

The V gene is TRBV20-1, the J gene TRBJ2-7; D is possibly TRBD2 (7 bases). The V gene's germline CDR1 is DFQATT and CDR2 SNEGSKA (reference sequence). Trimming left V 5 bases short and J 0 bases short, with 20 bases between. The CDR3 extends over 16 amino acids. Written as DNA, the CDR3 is TGCAGTGCTCGACAGTGGGGGGGGCCCGGCTCCTACGAGCAGTACTTC. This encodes CSARQWGGPGSYEQYF.

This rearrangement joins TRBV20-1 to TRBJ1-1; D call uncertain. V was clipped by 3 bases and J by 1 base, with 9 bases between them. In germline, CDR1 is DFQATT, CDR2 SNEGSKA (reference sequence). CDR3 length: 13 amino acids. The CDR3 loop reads CSASGWENTEAFF. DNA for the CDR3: TGCAGTGCTAGTGGGTGGGAGAACACTGAAGCTTTCTTT.

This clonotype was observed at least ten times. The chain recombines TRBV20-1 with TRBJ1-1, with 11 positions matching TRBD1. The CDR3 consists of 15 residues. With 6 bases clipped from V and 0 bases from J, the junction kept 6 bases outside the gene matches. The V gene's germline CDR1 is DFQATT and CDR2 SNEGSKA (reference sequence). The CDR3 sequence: CSARTGGGVNTEAFF. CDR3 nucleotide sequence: TGCAGTGCCAGGACAGGGGGCGGCGTGAACACTGAAGCTTTCTTT.

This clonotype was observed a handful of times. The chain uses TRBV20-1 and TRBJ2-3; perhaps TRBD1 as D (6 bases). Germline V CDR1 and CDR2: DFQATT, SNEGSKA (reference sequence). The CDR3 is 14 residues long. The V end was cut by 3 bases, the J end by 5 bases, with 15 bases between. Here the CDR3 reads CSASQGRKGDTQYF. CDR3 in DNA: TGCAGTGCTAGCCAGGGGCGAAAGGGAGATACGCAGTATTTT.

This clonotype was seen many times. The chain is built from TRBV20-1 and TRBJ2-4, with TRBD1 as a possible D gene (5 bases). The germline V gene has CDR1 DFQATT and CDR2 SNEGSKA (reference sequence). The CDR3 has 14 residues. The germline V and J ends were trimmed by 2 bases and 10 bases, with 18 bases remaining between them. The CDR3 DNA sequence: TGCAGTGCTAGAACAGGACCCAACTCGTTTATTCAGTACTTC. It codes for CSARTGPNSFIQYF.

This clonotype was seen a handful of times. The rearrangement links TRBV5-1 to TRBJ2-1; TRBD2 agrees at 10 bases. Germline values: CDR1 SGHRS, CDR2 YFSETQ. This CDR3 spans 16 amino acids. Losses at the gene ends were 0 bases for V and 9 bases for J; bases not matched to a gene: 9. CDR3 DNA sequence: TGCGCCAGCAGCTTGGATGGAGCGGGGGGGCCAAGTGAGCAGTTCTTC. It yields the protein CASSLDGAGGPSEQFF. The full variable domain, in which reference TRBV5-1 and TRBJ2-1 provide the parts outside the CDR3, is KAGVTQTPRYLIKTRGQQVTLSCSPISGHRSVSWYQQTPGQGLQFLFEYFSETQRNKGNFPGRFSGRQFSNSRSEMNVSTLELGDSALYLCASSLDGAGGPSEQFFGPGTRLTVL.

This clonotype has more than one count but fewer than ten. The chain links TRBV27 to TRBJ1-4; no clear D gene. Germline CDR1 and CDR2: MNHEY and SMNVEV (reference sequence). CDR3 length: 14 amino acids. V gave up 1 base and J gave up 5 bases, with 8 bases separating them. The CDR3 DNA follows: TGTGCCAGCAGTTTATTCGGGAAAAATGAAAAACTGTTTTTT. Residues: CASSLFGKNEKLFF.

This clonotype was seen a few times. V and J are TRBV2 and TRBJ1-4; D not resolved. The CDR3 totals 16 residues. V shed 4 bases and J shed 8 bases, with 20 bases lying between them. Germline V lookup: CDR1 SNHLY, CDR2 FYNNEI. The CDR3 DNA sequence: TGTGCCAGCAGTGTGTCCTTCAAGGCCTTATGGGAAAAACTGTTTTTT. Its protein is CASSVSFKALWEKLFF. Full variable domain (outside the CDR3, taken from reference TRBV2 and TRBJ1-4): EPEVTQTPSHQVTQMGQEVILRCVPISNHLYFYWYRQILGQKVEFLVSFYNNEISEKSEIFDDQFSVERPDGSNFTLKIRSTKLEDSAMYFCASSVSFKALWEKLFFGSGTQLSVL.

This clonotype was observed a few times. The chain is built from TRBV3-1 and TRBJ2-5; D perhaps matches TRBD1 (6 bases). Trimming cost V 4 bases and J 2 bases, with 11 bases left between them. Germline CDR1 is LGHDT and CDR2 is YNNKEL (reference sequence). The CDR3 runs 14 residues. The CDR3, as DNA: TGTGCCAGCAGCCTAAAGACAGGACAAGAGACCCAGTACTTC. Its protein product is CASSLKTGQETQYF.

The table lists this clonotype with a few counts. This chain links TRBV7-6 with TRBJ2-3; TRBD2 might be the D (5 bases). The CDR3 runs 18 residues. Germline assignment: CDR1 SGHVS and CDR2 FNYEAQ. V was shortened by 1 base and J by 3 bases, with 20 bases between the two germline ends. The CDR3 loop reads CASSLVAGLGRETDTQYF. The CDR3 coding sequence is TGTGCCAGCAGCTTAGTTGCCGGGTTGGGCCGGGAAACAGATACGCAGTATTTT. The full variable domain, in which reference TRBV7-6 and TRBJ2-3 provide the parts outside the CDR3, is GAGVSQSPRYKVTKRGQDVALRCDPISGHVSLYWYRQALGQGPEFLTYFNYEAQQDKSGLPNDRFSAERPEGSISTLTIQRTEQRDSAMYRCASSLVAGLGRETDTQYFGPGTRLTVL.

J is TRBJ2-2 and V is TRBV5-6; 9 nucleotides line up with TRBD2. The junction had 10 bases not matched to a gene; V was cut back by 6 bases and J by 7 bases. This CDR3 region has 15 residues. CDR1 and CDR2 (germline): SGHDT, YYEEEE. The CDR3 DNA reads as TGTGCCAGCAACCTGGCGGGAGGGCCGGACGGGGAGCTGTTTTTT. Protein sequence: CASNLAGGPDGELFF.

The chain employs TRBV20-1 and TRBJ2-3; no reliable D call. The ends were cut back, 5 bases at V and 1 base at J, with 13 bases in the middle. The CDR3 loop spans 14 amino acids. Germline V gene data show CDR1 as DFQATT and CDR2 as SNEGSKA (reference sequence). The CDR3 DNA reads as TGCAGTGCTGTCCTCTTGCGAGGCACAGATACGCAGTATTTT. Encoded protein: CSAVLLRGTDTQYF.